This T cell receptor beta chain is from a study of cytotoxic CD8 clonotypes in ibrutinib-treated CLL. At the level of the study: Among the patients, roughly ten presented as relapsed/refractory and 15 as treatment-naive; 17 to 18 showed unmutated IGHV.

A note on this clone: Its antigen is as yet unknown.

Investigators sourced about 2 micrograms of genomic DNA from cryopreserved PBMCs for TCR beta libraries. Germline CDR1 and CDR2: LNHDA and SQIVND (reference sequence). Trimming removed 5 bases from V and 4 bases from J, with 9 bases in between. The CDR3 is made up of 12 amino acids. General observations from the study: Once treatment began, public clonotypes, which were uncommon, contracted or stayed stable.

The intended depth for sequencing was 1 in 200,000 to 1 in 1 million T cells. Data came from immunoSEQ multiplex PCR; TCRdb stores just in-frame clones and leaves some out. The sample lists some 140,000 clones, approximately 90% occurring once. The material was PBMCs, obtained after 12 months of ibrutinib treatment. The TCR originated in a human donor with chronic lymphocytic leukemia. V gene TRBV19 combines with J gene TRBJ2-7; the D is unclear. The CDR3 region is CASSASRYEQYF. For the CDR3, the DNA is TGTGCCAGTAGTGCTAGTAGGTACGAGCAGTACTTC.